Sequencing of this TCR beta chain was carried out in a study of CD8 T cells in ankylosing spondylitis. Broader study findings: Clones that were linked to disease were CD8+ and were relatively rare in peripheral blood. Earlier studies detected some motif variants in reactive arthritis synovial fluid and blood. Made up of eight highly homologous variants, a TCR beta motif appeared characteristic of ankylosing spondylitis blood. Enrichment of disease-linked clones was reportedly significant in matched ankylosing spondylitis synovial fluid.

It was by quantitative 5'-RACE with molecular barcodes that TCR beta libraries were made. TCRdb ran MiXCR on the 5' RACE reads and lists one entry per CDR3 protein. The sample contains 200,000 to 250,000 distinct CDR3 sequences, approximately 7.3% of which appear only once. Trimming left V 0 bases short and J 4 bases short, with 10 bases between. CDR1 and CDR2 from the germline V gene are MNHEY and SVGAGI. The CDR3 is 15 amino acids. Points on this clonotype: Its specificity is not known.

The sequencing input was blood, either unsorted or a sorted T cell fraction (not recorded which). V gene TRBV6-5 combines with J gene TRBJ2-1; D remains ambiguous. The source is a male donor with ankylosing spondylitis. As DNA, the CDR3 is TGTGCCAGCAGTTACTCCGAAAATCCTTACAATGAGCAGTTCTTC. Translating it yields CASSYSENPYNEQFF.